This record concerns one TCR beta chain sequence. This clonotype was recorded only once. Its antigen is currently not known. Since the CDR3 does not end with the conserved phenylalanine or tryptophan, this likely comes from a read error. Library preparation employed PCR. TCRdb records Illumina HiSeq 2500 as the sequencer. Unique molecular identifiers were incorporated into TCR beta cDNA libraries to reduce PCR and sequencing biases. Every 1 to 10 million input T cells yielded around 500,000 cDNA molecules, meaning each molecule approximated one T cell. The same protocol used for the earlier healthy control dataset was applied to prepare and sequence the patient libraries. Samples belonging to the same batch were prepared together, multiplexed and sequenced on a shared HiSeq lane. On the study's bioinformatics: Raw barcoded reads were processed with MIGEC, and single-read molecular identifier groups were discarded before consensus assembly and CDR3 extraction. Clonotype tables were post-analysed with VDJtools, and diversity was normalized by down-sampling all datasets to the smallest sample size. Repertoire overlap clustering matched CDR3 amino acid but not nucleotide sequences to correct batch-related cross-sample contamination. Through fastp at Q25 and MiXCR, TCRdb rebuilt clones from the public reads, retaining in-frame beta chains. Entries that share a CDR3 protein sequence are merged under the most common genes and DNA. The V and J calls and clone size come from TCRdb's table, not from the authors' own analysis. This sample holds approximately 770,000 distinct CDR3 sequences; 40% to 55% were observed only once. The ten largest clones add up to 4% to 5% of the sample.

The data belong to a study of post-analysis software for immune sequencing data (dated by TCRdb to 2014 to 2015). Study-level background: Recorded disease courses included relapsing-remitting, secondary progressive and progressive-relapsing multiple sclerosis, with some patients lacking subtype annotation. The patient repertoires were compared against approximately twelve previously published healthy control repertoires obtained from donors aged 6 to 25 years. A subset of samples was prepared in parallel using single-end sample barcoding, then pooled and co-amplified after Illumina adapter ligation. Overall study outcomes, separate from this receptor: The multiple sclerosis patient group was slightly younger than the control group. Four to six TRBV segments, including TRBV5-6, TRBV5-1 and TRBV20-1, were significantly more frequent in patients than controls. Compared with controls, multiple sclerosis patients had significantly lower normalized Chao1 diversity, a finding suggesting substantial peripheral T-cell clonal expansion. Strong co-clustering of samples prepared in the same batch was shown by direct clustering with F measure, prompting a batch-effect correction.

CDR1 and CDR2, per the germline V gene, are SQVTM and ANQGSEA. Trimming takes 5 bases off V and 2 bases off J; junction bases not matched to a gene: 5. Ends included, the CDR3 has 14 residues. The DNA shown is the 42-base CDR3, in frame from base 1. TCR beta repertoires were profiled from peripheral blood of 10 to 15 young patients with multiple sclerosis to demonstrate the VDJtools post-analysis software. The multiple sclerosis patients were children and adolescents between about 6 and 15 years of age. Sequencing used blood. This receptor chain uses TRBV29-1 and TRBJ2-7, with 11 junctional bases fitting TRBD2. The receptor's source is a girl under 18 with multiple sclerosis. The nucleotide sequence reads TGCAGCGTTTCCGGGACTAGCGGAGCCTACGAGCAGTACTCC. Its product reads: CSVSGTSGAYEQYS.